The T cell receptor beta chain under discussion was sequenced for a study of T-cell memory formation after mild COVID-19. Study-wide results and limits: Among CD4+ contracting clones, most were CM and EM, and CD8+ ones EMRA. From day 15 to 85, contracting clones were balanced between CD4 and CD8, whereas later expanders leaned toward CD4+.

Details on this clonotype: What it binds is not known.

This CDR3 contains 15 residues. Trimming took 0 bases from V and 2 from J, leaving 14 bases between them. Germline V lookup: CDR1 DFQATT, CDR2 SNEGSKA (reference sequence). MiXCR was run by TCRdb on the 5' RACE reads, yielding one entry per CDR3 protein. The table includes 300,000 to 400,000 distinct CDR3 sequences, around 20% detected once. The clonotype was recovered from an adult woman who had mild COVID-19 (a few samples of this study predate the infection). Cell type and time point are not known. The sequenced material came from PBMCs or a T cell subset sorted from them (not recorded which). The chain recombines TRBV20-1 with TRBJ2-7; D ambiguous. The CDR3 sequence: CSARDQRLKPYEQYF. As DNA, the CDR3 is TGCAGTGCTAGAGATCAAAGGCTGAAACCCTACGAGCAGTACTTC.